This TCR beta chain stems from a study of blood T cell repertoires in COVID-19. Turning to the study itself: Both acute and convalescent COVID-19 samples were obtained from the United States, Italy and Spain.

The authors' processing: Researchers report that nucleated cell counts were estimated from reference gene primer amplification. Libraries were prepared by immunoSEQ multiplex PCR; TCRdb keeps only in-frame clonotypes and omits some of them. V, J and clone size derive from that table, while D and trimming were established from the DNA sequence. The sample contains about 350,000 clones, more than 75% of which appear only once. Participants' own reports of clinical history determined their cohort assignment. Deletions cut 1 base from V and 4 bases from J, with 11 bases between. Germline V gene data show CDR1 as LGHNA and CDR2 as YSLEER. This CDR3 contains 16 residues.

Sample: PBMCs or T cells enriched from blood (not recorded which). The chain recombines TRBV4-3 with TRBJ2-6; a possible D gene is TRBD1 (5 bases). The TCR originated in a woman aged 30 to 39 who had recovered from COVID-19. As DNA, the CDR3 is TGCGCCAGCAGCCAAGGGATTGGGGCCGGGGCCAACGTCCTGACTTTC. It codes for CASSQGIGAGANVLTF.